The rows below give T cell receptor beta chains drawn from one sample of a study of T cell responses to AZD1222 COVID-19 vaccine. This table comes from immunoSEQ multiplex PCR, and its TCRdb copy is limited to in-frame clones, with some not included. The sample has under 35,000 clones; 70% to 90% are singletons. Material: peripheral blood, obtained 28 days after the second AZD1222 dose. The receptor source for this set is an adult who received the AZD1222 COVID-19 vaccine. Each CDR3 is given with its conserved first and last residue. A D gene is named only where the DNA matches it firmly. Clone size is stated in some rows and not others, as once, few, many or a class when expanded.

D	V	size	J	DNA	CDR3
.	TRBV3-1/TRBV3-2	.	TRBJ1-2	TGTGCCAGCAGCCAAGATCACGGAGTGGGAGCTAACTATGGCTACACCTTC	CASSQDHGVGANYGYTF
.	TRBV18	.	TRBJ1-5	TGTGCCAGCTCACCGGCGGGATCGGATCAGCCCCAGCATTTT	CASSPAGSDQPQHF
TRBD1	TRBV5-8	.	TRBJ2-2	TGTGCCAGCAGCTTGTTTAGGGGGCGAAAGGACACCGGGGAGCTGTTTTTT	CASSLFRGRKDTGELFF
.	TRBV3-1/TRBV3-2	.	TRBJ1-6	TGTGCCAGCAGCCAAGTAGAGTACTATAATTCACCCCTCCACTTT	CASSQVEYYNSPLHF
.	TRBV12-3/TRBV12-4	.	TRBJ1-2	TGTGCCAGCAGTTTGGGGGGGTATTATGGCTACACCTTC	CASSLGGYYGYTF
.	TRBV28	.	TRBJ1-5	TGTGCCAGCATCCCTACGTCCGGGTGGAATCAGCCCCAGCATTTT	CASIPTSGWNQPQHF
.	TRBV7-7	.	TRBJ1-1	TGTGCTAGCAGCTTAGGAGAGGGGCAGGAAGCTTTCTTT	CASSLGEGQEAFF
TRBD1	TRBV6-2/TRBV6-3	.	TRBJ1-6	TGTGCCAGCAGCCCTCGGACAGGGGGCTTTGGTAATTCACCCCTCCACTTT	CASSPRTGGFGNSPLHF
.	TRBV11-3	few	TRBJ1-4	TGTGCCAGCAGCTTAGAACCCTCAACTAATGAAAAACTGTTTTTT	CASSLEPSTNEKLFF
.	TRBV2	.	TRBJ1-1	TGTGCCAGCACTGTTCTGTCGGCTGAAGCTTTCTTT	CASTVLSAEAFF
.	TRBV19	.	TRBJ1-2	TGTGCCAGTACGCCCCGGGCAGGGGCTAGGTATGGCTACACCTTC	CASTPRAGARYGYTF
.	TRBV5-3	.	TRBJ1-5	TGTGCCAGAAGCAGCTACACCGTTAATGGTAGCAATCAGCCCCAGCATTTT	CARSSYTVNGSNQPQHF
TRBD1	TRBV4-1	.	TRBJ2-1	TGCGCCAGCAGCCAAAATACCCCCGGGACAGGGGGCTCTGAGCAGTTCTTC	CASSQNTPGTGGSEQFF
.	TRBV24-1	.	TRBJ2-1	TGTGCCACCAGTGATTCTTGGCAGGGACAAGGTGAGCAGTTCTTC	CATSDSWQGQGEQFF
.	TRBV7-3	once	TRBJ1-6	TGTGCCACCCAAAGGGGCCGGGGTTCACCCCTCCACTTT	CATQRGRGSPLHF
TRBD2	TRBV6-2/TRBV6-3	.	TRBJ2-1	TGTGCCAGCAGTCGCCGTAGGAGCGGGGGCCCTAATGAGCAGTTCTTC	CASSRRRSGGPNEQFF
TRBD1	TRBV24-1	.	TRBJ2-3	TGTGCCACCAGTGACCCCGGACAGGGGGGGACAGATACGCAGTATTTT	CATSDPGQGGTDTQYF
.	TRBV5-4	.	TRBJ1-1	TGTGCCAGCAGCTGGCCGGGGACTGAAGCTTTCTTT	CASSWPGTEAFF
.	TRBV5-8	.	TRBJ1-6	TGTGCCAGCAGCTTGGAAGGGCAGGGTGGTTCACCCCTCCACTTT	CASSLEGQGGSPLHF
.	TRBV6-6	.	TRBJ2-3	TGTGCCAGCAGTTACTGGGGGAATCCTACCACAGATACGCAGTATTTT	CASSYWGNPTTDTQYF
TRBD1	TRBV28	.	TRBJ2-1	TGTGCCAGCAGCTTGGACAGGCAATACAATGAGCAGTTCTTC	CASSLDRQYNEQFF
.	TRBV5-6	once	TRBJ1-3	TGTGCCAGCAGCTTGGGGTTCGATGGAAACACCATATATTTT	CASSLGFDGNTIYF
.	TRBV5-1	.	TRBJ2-7	TGCGCCAGCAGCCGGGACCCAACCTACGAGCAGTACTTC	CASSRDPTYEQYF
TRBD1	TRBV27	.	TRBJ2-7	TGTGCCAGCAGTCCTACAATGACCGGGACAGGTTACTACGAGCAGTACTTC	CASSPTMTGTGYYEQYF
.	TRBV24-1	.	TRBJ1-5	TGTGCCACTCCCCCCGGCGAGGCAGGAAAAAATCAGCCCCAGCATTTT	CATPPGEAGKNQPQHF
.	TRBV18	.	TRBJ1-3	TGTGCCAGCTCACCAACGACCCTGAGCTCTGGAAACACCATATATTTT	CASSPTTLSSGNTIYF
.	TRBV28	.	TRBJ1-3	TGTGCCAGCAGCTCACAGGGAGTATCTGGAAACACCATATATTTT	CASSSQGVSGNTIYF
.	TRBV2	.	TRBJ1-4	TGTGCCAGCCAGGGGACAACTAATGAAAAACTGTTTTTT	CASQGTTNEKLFF
.	TRBV10-3	once	TRBJ1-2	TGTGCCATCAGGACGGACCGAACCTTTTGGAACACCTTC	CAIRTDRTFWNTF
.	TRBV11-3	.	TRBJ2-5	TGTGCCAGCAGCTTAGACAGGGCCTTGTACTTC	CASSLDRALYF
.	TRBV7-2	.	TRBJ1-3	TGTGCCAGCAGCTTAGCGGAGGGGGCTGGAAACACCATATATTTT	CASSLAEGAGNTIYF
TRBD1	TRBV3-1/TRBV3-2	.	TRBJ2-1	TGTGCCAGCAGCCCAGGGACAGGGGGCTTCGATGAGCAGTTCTTC	CASSPGTGGFDEQFF
TRBD1	TRBV27	.	TRBJ1-2	TGTGCCAGCAGTTTATCGACAGGGCTTCTGGGCTACACCTTC	CASSLSTGLLGYTF